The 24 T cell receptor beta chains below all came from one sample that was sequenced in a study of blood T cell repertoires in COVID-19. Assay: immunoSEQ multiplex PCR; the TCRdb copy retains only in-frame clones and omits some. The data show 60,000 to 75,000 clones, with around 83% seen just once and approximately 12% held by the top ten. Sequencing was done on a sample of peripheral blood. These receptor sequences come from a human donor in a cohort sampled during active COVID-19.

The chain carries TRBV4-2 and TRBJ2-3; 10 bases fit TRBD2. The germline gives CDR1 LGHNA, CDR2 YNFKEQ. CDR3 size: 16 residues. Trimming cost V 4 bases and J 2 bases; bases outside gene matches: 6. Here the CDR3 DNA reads TGTGCCAGCAGCCTCGCCCTAGCGGGGGTCACAGATACGCAGTATTTT. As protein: CASSLALAGVTDTQYF.

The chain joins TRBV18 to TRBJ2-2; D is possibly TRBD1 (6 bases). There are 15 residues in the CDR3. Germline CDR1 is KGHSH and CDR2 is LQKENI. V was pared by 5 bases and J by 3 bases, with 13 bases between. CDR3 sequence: CASSEQGVDTGELFF. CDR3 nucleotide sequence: TGTGCCAGCTCAGAACAGGGCGTCGACACCGGGGAGCTGTTTTTT.

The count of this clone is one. CDR3 residues: CASSYGASGGDNEQFF. The CDR3 DNA is TGTGCCAGCAGTTACGGGGCTAGCGGGGGGGACAATGAGCAGTTCTTC. The chain links TRBV6-6 to TRBJ2-1, with 12 bases fitting TRBD2. This CDR3 has 16 residues. Per germline, CDR1 MNHNY and CDR2 SVGAGI (reference sequence). J gave up 5 bases and V 2 bases, and 4 bases lay outside the gene matches.

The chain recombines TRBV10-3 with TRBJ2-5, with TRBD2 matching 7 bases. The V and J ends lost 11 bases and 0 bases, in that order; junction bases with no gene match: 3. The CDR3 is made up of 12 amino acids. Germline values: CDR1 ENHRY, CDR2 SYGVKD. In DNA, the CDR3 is TGTGCCGGGGGGGGGTACCAAGAGACCCAGTACTTC. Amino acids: CAGGGYQETQYF.

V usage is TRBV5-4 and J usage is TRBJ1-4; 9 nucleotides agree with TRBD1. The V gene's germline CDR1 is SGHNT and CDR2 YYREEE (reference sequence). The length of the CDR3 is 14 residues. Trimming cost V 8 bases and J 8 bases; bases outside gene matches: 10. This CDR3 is CARGDRVWWEKLFF. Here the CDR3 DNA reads TGTGCCAGAGGGGACAGGGTTTGGTGGGAAAAACTGTTTTTT. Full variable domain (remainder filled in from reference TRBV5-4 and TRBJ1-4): ETGVTQSPTHLIKTRGQQVTLRCSSQSGHNTVSWYQQALGQGPQFIFQYYREEENGRGNFPPRFSGLQFPNYSSELNVNALELDDSALYLCARGDRVWWEKLFFGSGTQLSVL.

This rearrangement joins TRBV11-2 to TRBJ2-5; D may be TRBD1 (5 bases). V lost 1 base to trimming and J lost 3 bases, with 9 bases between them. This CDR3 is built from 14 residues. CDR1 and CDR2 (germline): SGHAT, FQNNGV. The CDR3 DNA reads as TGTGCCAGCAGCTTAGGAAACAGGAAAGAGACCCAGTACTTC. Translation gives CASSLGNRKETQYF.

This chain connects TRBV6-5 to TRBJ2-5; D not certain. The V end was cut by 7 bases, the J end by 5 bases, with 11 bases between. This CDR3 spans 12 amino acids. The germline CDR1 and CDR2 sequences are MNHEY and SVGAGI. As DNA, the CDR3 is TGTGCCAGCACCCGCGGTGGCGAGACCCAGTACTTC. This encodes CASTRGGETQYF.

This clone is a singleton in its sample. The CDR3 protein is CASSSQWNTEAFF. CDR3 sequence (DNA): TGTGCCAGCAGCTCCCAATGGAACACTGAAGCTTTCTTT. This chain uses TRBV7-6 with TRBJ1-1; D not certain. V lost 4 bases to trimming and J lost 1 base, with 7 bases between them. The CDR3 runs 13 residues. The germline V gene has CDR1 SGHVS and CDR2 FNYEAQ. Variable domain in full (rest from reference TRBV7-6 and TRBJ1-1): GAGVSQSPRYKVTKRGQDVALRCDPISGHVSLYWYRQALGQGPEFLTYFNYEAQQDKSGLPNDRFSAERPEGSISTLTIQRTEQRDSAMYRCASSSQWNTEAFFGQGTRLTVV.

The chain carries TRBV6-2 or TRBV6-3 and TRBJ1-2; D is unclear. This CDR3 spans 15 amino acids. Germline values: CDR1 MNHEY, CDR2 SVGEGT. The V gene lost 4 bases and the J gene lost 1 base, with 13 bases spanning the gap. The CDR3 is CASSSPPENNYGYTF. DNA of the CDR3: TGTGCCAGCAGTTCCCCCCCGGAGAATAACTATGGCTACACCTTC.

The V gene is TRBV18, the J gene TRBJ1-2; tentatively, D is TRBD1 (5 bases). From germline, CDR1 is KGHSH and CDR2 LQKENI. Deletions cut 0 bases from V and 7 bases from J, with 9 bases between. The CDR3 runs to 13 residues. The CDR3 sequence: CASSPPAGFGYTF. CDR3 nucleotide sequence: TGTGCCAGCTCACCACCAGCAGGGTTTGGCTACACCTTC.

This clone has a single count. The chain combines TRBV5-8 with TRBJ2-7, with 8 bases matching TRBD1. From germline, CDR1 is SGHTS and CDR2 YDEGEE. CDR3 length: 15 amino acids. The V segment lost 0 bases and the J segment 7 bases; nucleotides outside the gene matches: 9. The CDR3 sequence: CASSLGRGHLGEQYV. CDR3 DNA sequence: TGTGCCAGCAGCTTGGGCAGGGGGCATTTGGGGGAGCAGTACGTC.

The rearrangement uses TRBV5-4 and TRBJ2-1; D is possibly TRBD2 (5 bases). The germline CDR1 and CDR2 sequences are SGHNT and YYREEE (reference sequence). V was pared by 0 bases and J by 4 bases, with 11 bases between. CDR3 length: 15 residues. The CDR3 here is CASSLDREYYNEQFF. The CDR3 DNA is TGTGCCAGCAGCTTGGATAGGGAGTATTACAATGAGCAGTTCTTC.

The CDR3 coding sequence is TGTGCCAGCAGTTCGAAAACGCTGGGACTTTCCACCTACGAGCAGTACTTC. It is translated as CASSSKTLGLSTYEQYF. This chain joins TRBV6-2 or TRBV6-3 and TRBJ2-7; TRBD2 is a possible D gene (6 bases). CDR1 is MNHEY, CDR2 SVGEGT, per germline. Deletions cut 4 bases from V and 2 bases from J, with 21 bases between. The CDR3 spans 17 residues.

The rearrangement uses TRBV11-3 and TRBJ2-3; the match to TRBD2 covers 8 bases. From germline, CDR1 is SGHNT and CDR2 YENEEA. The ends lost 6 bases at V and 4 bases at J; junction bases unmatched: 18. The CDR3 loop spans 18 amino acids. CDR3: CASRLGGAGGVWADTQYF. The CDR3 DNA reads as TGTGCCAGCAGGCTTGGGGGTGCGGGGGGAGTTTGGGCAGATACGCAGTATTTT.

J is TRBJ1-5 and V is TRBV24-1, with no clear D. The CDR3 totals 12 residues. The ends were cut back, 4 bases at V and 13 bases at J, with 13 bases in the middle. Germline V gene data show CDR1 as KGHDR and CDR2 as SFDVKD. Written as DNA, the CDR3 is TGTGCCACCAGTGACTTCGGGGTTGAGCAGCATTTT. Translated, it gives CATSDFGVEQHF.

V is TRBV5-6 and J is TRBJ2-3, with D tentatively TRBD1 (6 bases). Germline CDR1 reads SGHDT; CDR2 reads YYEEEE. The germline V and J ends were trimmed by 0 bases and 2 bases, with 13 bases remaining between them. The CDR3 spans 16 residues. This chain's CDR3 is CASSLVPGASTDTQYF. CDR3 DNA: TGTGCCAGCAGCTTGGTTCCAGGGGCTTCCACAGATACGCAGTATTTT.

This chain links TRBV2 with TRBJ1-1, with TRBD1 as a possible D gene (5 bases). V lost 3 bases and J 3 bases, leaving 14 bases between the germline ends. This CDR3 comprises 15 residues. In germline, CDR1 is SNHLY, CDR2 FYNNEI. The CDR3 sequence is CASSDGGFGHTEAFF. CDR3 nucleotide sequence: TGTGCCAGCAGTGACGGGGGGTTTGGGCACACTGAAGCTTTCTTT.

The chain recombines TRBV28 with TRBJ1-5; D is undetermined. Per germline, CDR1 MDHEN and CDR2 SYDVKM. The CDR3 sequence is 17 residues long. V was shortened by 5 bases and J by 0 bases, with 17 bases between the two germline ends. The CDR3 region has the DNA TGTGCCAGCAGTCCGAGCCCGGTGGCAGGTAGCAATCAGCCCCAGCATTTT. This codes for CASSPSPVAGSNQPQHF.

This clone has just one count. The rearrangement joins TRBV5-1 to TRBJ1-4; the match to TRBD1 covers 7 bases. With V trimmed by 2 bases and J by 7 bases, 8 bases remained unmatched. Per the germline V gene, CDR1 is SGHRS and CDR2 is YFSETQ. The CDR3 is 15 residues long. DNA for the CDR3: TGCGCCAGCAGCTTTCAGGGGGGCAGTGGTGAAAAACTGTTTTTT. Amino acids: CASSFQGGSGEKLFF.

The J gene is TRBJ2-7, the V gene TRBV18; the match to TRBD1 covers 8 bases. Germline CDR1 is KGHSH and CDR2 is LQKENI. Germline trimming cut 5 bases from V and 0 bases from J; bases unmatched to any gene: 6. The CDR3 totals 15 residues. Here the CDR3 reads CASSDWDRPSYEQYF. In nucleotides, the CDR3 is TGTGCCAGCTCAGATTGGGACAGGCCCTCCTACGAGCAGTACTTC. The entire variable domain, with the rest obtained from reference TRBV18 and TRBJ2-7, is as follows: NAGVMQNPRHLVRRRGQEARLRCSPMKGHSHVYWYRQLPEEGLKFMVYLQKENIIDESGMPKERFSAEFPKEGPSILRIQQVVRGDSAAYFCASSDWDRPSYEQYFGPGTRLTVT.

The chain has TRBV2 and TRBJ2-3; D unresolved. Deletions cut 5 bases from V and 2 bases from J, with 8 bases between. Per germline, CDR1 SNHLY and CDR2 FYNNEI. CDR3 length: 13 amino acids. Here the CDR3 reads CASSPPFTDTQYF. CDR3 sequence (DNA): TGTGCCAGCAGTCCTCCTTTCACAGATACGCAGTATTTT.

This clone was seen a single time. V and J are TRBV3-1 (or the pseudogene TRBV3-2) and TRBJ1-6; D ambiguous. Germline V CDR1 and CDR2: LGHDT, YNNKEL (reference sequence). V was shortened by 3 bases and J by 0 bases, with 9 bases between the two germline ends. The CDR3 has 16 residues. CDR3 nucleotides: TGTGCCAGCAGCCAGGGAGTGGGCTCCTATAATTCACCCCTCCACTTT. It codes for CASSQGVGSYNSPLHF.

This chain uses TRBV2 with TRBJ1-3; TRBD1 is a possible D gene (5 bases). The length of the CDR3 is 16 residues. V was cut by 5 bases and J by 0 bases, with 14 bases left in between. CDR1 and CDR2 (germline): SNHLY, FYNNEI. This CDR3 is CASSQQQANSGNTIYF. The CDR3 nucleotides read TGTGCCAGCAGTCAACAACAGGCAAACTCTGGAAACACCATATATTTT.

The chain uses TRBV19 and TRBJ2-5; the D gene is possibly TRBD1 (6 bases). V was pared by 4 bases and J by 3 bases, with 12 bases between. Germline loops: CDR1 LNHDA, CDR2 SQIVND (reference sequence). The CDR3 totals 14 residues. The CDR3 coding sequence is TGTGCCAGTAGTAGGACAGCTCCTAAAGAGACCCAGTACTTC. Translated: CASSRTAPKETQYF. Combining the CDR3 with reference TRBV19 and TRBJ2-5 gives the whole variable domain DGGITQSPKYLFRKEGQNVTLSCEQNLNHDAMYWYRQDPGQGLRLIYYSQIVNDFQKGDIAEGYSVSREKKESFPLTVTSAQKNPTAFYLCASSRTAPKETQYFGPGTRLLVL.